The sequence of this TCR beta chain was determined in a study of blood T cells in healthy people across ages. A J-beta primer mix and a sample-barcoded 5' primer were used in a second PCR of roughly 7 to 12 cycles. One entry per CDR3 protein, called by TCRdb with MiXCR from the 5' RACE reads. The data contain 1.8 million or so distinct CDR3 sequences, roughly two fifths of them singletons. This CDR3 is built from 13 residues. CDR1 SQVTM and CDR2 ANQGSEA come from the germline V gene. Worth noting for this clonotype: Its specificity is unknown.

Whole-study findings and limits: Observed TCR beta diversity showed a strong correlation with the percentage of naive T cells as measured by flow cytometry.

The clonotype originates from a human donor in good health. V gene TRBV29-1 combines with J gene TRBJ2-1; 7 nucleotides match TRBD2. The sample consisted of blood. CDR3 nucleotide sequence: TGCAGTGGCGGGAGTCAAGCCCTACATGAGCAGTTCTTC. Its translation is CSGGSQALHEQFF.